Listed below are T cell receptor beta chains from one sample, sequenced in a study of response to subunit inactivated influenza vaccine. TCRdb processed the RT-PCR reads anew with MiXCR; each CDR3 protein has one entry. The table shows 500,000 to 550,000 distinct CDR3 sequences, with 7.6% occurring only once. The sample here was PBMCs from blood, taken less than 30 months after vaccination. The receptors come from a man aged 50-75 years who received an inactivated influenza vaccine. The CDR3 runs from the conserved cysteine through the conserved F or W. D genes are given only for firm matches. Clone size appears in some rows only: once, few, many, or a class for an expanded clone.

D gene: NA
V gene: TRBV20-1
clone size: few
J gene: TRBJ1-1
CDR3 DNA: TGCAGTGCCAACCACCCTAACACTGAAGCTTTCTTT
CDR3 protein: CSANHPNTEAFF

D gene: NA
V gene: TRBV20-1
clone size: NA
J gene: TRBJ2-7
CDR3 DNA: TGCAGTGCGGCGAGGCGGTGGGAGCAGTACTTC
CDR3 protein: CSAARRWEQYF

D gene: NA
V gene: TRBV15
clone size: NA
J gene: TRBJ2-6
CDR3 DNA: TGTGCCACCAGCTACAGGGCTGGGGCCAACGTCCTGACTTTC
CDR3 protein: CATSYRAGANVLTF

D gene: NA
V gene: TRBV29-1
clone size: few
J gene: TRBJ2-7
CDR3 DNA: TGCAGCGTTGTTTTGAGCTACGAGCAGTACTTC
CDR3 protein: CSVVLSYEQYF

D gene: TRBD1
V gene: TRBV12-3/TRBV12-4
clone size: NA
J gene: TRBJ1-5
CDR3 DNA: TGTGCGTGTGGGGACAGGGAGGATCAGCCCCAGCATTTT
CDR3 protein: CACGDREDQPQHF

D gene: NA
V gene: TRBV5-1
clone size: NA
J gene: TRBJ1-4
CDR3 DNA: TGCGCCAGCACCTCTATTCCCGGTGGGACTGAAAAACTGTTTTTT
CDR3 protein: CASTSIPGGTEKLFF

D gene: NA
V gene: TRBV9
clone size: many
J gene: TRBJ2-3
CDR3 DNA: TGTGCCAGCAGCGCGGGACCCGGCGGCACAGATACGCAGTATTTT
CDR3 protein: CASSAGPGGTDTQYF

D gene: NA
V gene: TRBV10-3
clone size: NA
J gene: TRBJ2-3
CDR3 DNA: TGTGCCATCATGACGCGCGAGACAGATACGCAGTATTTT
CDR3 protein: CAIMTRETDTQYF

D gene: NA
V gene: TRBV28
clone size: few
J gene: TRBJ2-7
CDR3 DNA: TGTGCCAGCAGTTTCTTTGGGTTCACCTACGAGCAGTACTTC
CDR3 protein: CASSFFGFTYEQYF

D gene: NA
V gene: TRBV20-1
clone size: NA
J gene: TRBJ2-2
CDR3 DNA: TGCAGTGCTAGAGATGCAGAGGGGGTCGGGGAGCTGTTTTTT
CDR3 protein: CSARDAEGVGELFF

D gene: TRBD1
V gene: TRBV20-1
clone size: many
J gene: TRBJ2-7
CDR3 DNA: TGCAGTGCTCTGGGGACAGGGGAGAACGAGCAGTACTTC
CDR3 protein: CSALGTGENEQYF

D gene: TRBD2
V gene: TRBV4-1
clone size: NA
J gene: TRBJ2-3
CDR3 DNA: TGCGCCAGCAGCCAAGAAGGAGGTAGCGGGGGGTACCTCACAGATACGCAGTATTTT
CDR3 protein: CASSQEGGSGGYLTDTQYF

D gene: TRBD2
V gene: TRBV20-1
clone size: NA
J gene: TRBJ2-5
CDR3 DNA: TGCAGTGCCAACGAGCGGGGATGGTACCAAGAGACCCAGTACTTC
CDR3 protein: CSANERGWYQETQYF

D gene: NA
V gene: TRBV10-3
clone size: NA
J gene: TRBJ2-5
CDR3 DNA: TGTGCCATCAGTGAGGTAGCCGGAGAGACCCAGTACTTC
CDR3 protein: CAISEVAGETQYF

D gene: NA
V gene: TRBV5-1
clone size: few
J gene: TRBJ2-5
CDR3 DNA: TGCGCCAGCAGCTTAAGAGGGTACCGGGAAGAGACCCAGTACTTC
CDR3 protein: CASSLRGYREETQYF

D gene: NA
V gene: TRBV12-3/TRBV12-4
clone size: NA
J gene: TRBJ2-2
CDR3 DNA: TGTGCCAGCAGTTTGAGTGACTACTCCACCGGGGAGCTGTTTTTT
CDR3 protein: CASSLSDYSTGELFF

D gene: NA
V gene: TRBV29-1
clone size: NA
J gene: TRBJ1-2
CDR3 DNA: TGCAGCGCTTGGGGAGGATCTCCGAAATTCTATGGCTACACCTTC
CDR3 protein: CSAWGGSPKFYGYTF

D gene: NA
V gene: TRBV15
clone size: many
J gene: TRBJ2-3
CDR3 DNA: TGTGCCACCAGCAGAGCGGCAGGGGAGGTGGATACGCAGTATTTT
CDR3 protein: CATSRAAGEVDTQYF

D gene: NA
V gene: TRBV5-1
clone size: NA
J gene: TRBJ2-7
CDR3 DNA: TGCGCCAGCAGCTTGGTACAGGGTGAGTCCGACGAGCAGTACTTC
CDR3 protein: CASSLVQGESDEQYF

D gene: NA
V gene: TRBV7-4
clone size: few
J gene: TRBJ1-5
CDR3 DNA: TGTGCCAGCAGCTTGGGGCAGGGAGTACATCAGCCCCAGCATTTT
CDR3 protein: CASSLGQGVHQPQHF

D gene: TRBD1
V gene: TRBV7-2
clone size: few
J gene: TRBJ2-6
CDR3 DNA: TGTGCCAGCAGCCCAGACAGGGGGCCTGGGGCCAACGTCCTGACTTTC
CDR3 protein: CASSPDRGPGANVLTF

D gene: NA
V gene: TRBV20-1
clone size: many
J gene: TRBJ1-1
CDR3 DNA: TGCAGTGCTAGGAGGGAAGAAGCTTTCTTT
CDR3 protein: CSARREEAFF

D gene: NA
V gene: TRBV27
clone size: NA
J gene: TRBJ2-5
CDR3 DNA: TGTGCCAGCAGTTTATCGAACTGGGGCCAAGAGACCCAGTACTTC
CDR3 protein: CASSLSNWGQETQYF

D gene: NA
V gene: TRBV4-1
clone size: many
J gene: TRBJ2-5
CDR3 DNA: TGCGCCAGCAGCCAAGATCATCGGGCTGAAGAGACCCAGTACTTC
CDR3 protein: CASSQDHRAEETQYF

D gene: NA
V gene: TRBV4-2
clone size: many
J gene: TRBJ2-2
CDR3 DNA: TGTGCCAGCAGCCAGAGGGGGGACTTGTCCGGGGAGCTGTTTTTT
CDR3 protein: CASSQRGDLSGELFF

D gene: TRBD1
V gene: TRBV6-2/TRBV6-3
clone size: few
J gene: TRBJ1-5
CDR3 DNA: TGTGCCAGCAGGCACAGGGGGCATCGCAATCAGCCCCAGCATTTT
CDR3 protein: CASRHRGHRNQPQHF

D gene: NA
V gene: TRBV9
clone size: many
J gene: TRBJ2-4
CDR3 DNA: TGTGCCAGCAGCATGTGGGGATCGAACATTCAGTACTTC
CDR3 protein: CASSMWGSNIQYF